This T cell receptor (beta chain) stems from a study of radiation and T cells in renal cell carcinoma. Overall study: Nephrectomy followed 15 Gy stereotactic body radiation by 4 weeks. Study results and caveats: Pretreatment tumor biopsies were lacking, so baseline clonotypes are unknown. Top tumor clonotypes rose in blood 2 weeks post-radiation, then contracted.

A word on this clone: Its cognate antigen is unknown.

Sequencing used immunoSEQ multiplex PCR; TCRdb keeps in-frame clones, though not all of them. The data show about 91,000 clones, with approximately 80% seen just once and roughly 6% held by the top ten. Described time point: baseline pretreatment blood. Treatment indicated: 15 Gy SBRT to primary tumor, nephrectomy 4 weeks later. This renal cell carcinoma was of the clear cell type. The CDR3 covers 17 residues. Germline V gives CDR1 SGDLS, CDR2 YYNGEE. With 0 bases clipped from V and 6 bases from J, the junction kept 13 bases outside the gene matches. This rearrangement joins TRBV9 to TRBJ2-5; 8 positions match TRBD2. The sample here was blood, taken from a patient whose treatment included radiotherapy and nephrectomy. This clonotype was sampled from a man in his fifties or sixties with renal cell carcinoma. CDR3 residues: CASSVGGETGGRKTQYF. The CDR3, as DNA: TGTGCCAGCAGCGTAGGGGGTGAAACGGGAGGGCGAAAGACCCAGTACTTC.